The T cell receptor (beta chain) described here comes from a study of tumor-infiltrating lymphocytes in localized non-small cell lung cancer. Findings and limits, study-wide: IM1 and IM2 tumors showed no difference in T-cell fraction. TCRbeta sequencing showed higher T cell infiltration in tumors than uninvolved lung. Different pieces of the same tissue were used for each assay. Only some patients had TCR sequencing, depending on available tissue.

Profiled with immunoSEQ multiplex PCR; TCRdb holds only in-frame clones, not every one. In the table there are about 8,900 clones, 65% to 70% of which are singletons. Germline CDR1 is SGHTA and CDR2 is FQGTGA. This CDR3 region has 15 residues. J gave up 10 bases and V 3 bases, and 12 bases lay outside the gene matches. Remarks on this clone: Antigen unknown.

Source material: uninvolved lung tissue not adjacent to the tumor. The J gene is TRBJ2-1, the V gene TRBV7-3, with 7 positions matching TRBD1. The origin of this receptor is a human donor with non-small cell lung cancer. CDR3 bases: TGTGCCAGCAGCTTCCGAACCTCAAGGGGGCACGAGCAGTTCTTC. Protein sequence: CASSFRTSRGHEQFF.